This TCR beta chain was observed in a study of T cells in Graves' hyperthyroidism and ophthalmopathy. The CDR3 is 14 residues long. Germline CDR1 reads MGHRA; CDR2 reads YSYEKL. The V end was cut by 0 bases, the J end by 5 bases, with 10 bases between. Researchers took RNA transcripts and amplified the TCR beta CDR3 regions from them. In the first-round RT-PCR of the TCR CDR3, the HTBI primer set was used. TCRdb reanalysed the multiplex PCR reads using MiXCR and keeps one entry per CDR3 protein. The table has approximately 610,000 distinct CDR3 sequences, roughly 15% seen once. J is TRBJ2-5 and V is TRBV4-1, with D possibly being TRBD1 (5 bases). Sequenced input: blood. This sequence was found in a woman aged 35 to 49 with Graves' ophthalmopathy. CDR3 region: CASSQEDSSETQYF. CDR3 nucleotide sequence: TGCGCCAGCAGCCAAGAAGACAGCTCGGAGACCCAGTACTTC.